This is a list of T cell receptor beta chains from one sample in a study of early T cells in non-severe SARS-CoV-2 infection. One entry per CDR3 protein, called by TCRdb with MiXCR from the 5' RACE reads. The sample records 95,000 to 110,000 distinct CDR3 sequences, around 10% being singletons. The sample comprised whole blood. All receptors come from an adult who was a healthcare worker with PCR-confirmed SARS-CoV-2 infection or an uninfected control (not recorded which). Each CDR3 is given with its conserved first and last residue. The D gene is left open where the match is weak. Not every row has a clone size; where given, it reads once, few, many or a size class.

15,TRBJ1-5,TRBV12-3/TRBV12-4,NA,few,CASSLGAGLNQPQHF,TGTGCCAGCAGTTTAGGGGCCGGACTTAATCAGCCCCAGCATTTT
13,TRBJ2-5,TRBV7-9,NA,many,CASSPRGEETQYF,TGTGCCAGCAGCCCACGCGGGGAAGAGACCCAGTACTTC
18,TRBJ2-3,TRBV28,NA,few,CASSLGEGGLRSTDTQYF,TGTGCCAGCAGTTTGGGGGAGGGGGGCTTGAGAAGCACAGATACGCAGTATTTT
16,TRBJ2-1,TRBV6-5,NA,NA,CASTLRGGLSYNEQFF,TGTGCCAGCACCTTACGCGGGGGCCTCTCCTACAATGAGCAGTTCTTC
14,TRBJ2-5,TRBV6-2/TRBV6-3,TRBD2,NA,CASSFFSGSETQYF,TGTGCCAGCAGTTTCTTCAGCGGGAGTGAGACCCAGTACTTC
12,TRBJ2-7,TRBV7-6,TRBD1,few,CASSVTGDEQYF,TGTGCCAGCAGCGTGACAGGGGACGAGCAGTACTTC
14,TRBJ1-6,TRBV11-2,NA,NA,CASSLRAGPSPLHF,TGTGCCAGCAGCTTAAGGGCAGGCCCCTCACCCCTCCACTTT
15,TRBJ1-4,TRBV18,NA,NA,CASSPPSATNEKLFF,TGTGCCAGCTCGCCACCTTCGGCAACTAATGAAAAACTGTTTTTT
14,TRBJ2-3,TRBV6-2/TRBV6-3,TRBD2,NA,CASSPGTTADTQYF,TGTGCCAGCAGCCCGGGGACTACGGCAGATACGCAGTATTTT
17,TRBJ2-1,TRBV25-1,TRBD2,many,CASSDPRLAGAYNEQFF,TGTGCCAGCAGTGATCCCCGTCTAGCGGGAGCCTACAATGAGCAGTTCTTC
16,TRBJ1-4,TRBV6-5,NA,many,CARRRGPPGANEKLFF,TGTGCCAGACGGCGGGGGCCACCCGGGGCTAATGAAAAACTGTTTTTT
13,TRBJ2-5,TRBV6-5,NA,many,CASSGRRGETQYF,TGTGCCAGCAGCGGACGGCGAGGGGAGACCCAGTACTTC
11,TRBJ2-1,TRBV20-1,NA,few,CSARLGDSQFF,TGCAGTGCTAGACTCGGGGACTCGCAGTTCTTC
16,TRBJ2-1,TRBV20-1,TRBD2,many,CSARDRELAVTNEQFF,TGCAGTGCTAGAGATCGGGAACTAGCGGTAACCAATGAGCAGTTCTTC
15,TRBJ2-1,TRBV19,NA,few,CASRTRGTSYNEQFF,TGTGCCAGTCGTACAAGGGGGACCTCCTACAATGAGCAGTTCTTC
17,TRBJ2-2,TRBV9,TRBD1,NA,CASSRSGTGANTGELFF,TGTGCCAGCAGCAGATCCGGGACAGGGGCTAACACCGGGGAGCTGTTTTTT
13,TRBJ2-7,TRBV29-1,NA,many,CSVGDGLGSEQYF,TGCAGCGTTGGTGACGGTCTCGGGAGCGAGCAGTACTTC
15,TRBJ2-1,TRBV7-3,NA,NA,CASSLGGTSYNEQFF,TGTGCCAGCAGCTTAGGGGGAACCTCCTACAATGAGCAGTTCTTC
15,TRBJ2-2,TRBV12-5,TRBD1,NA,CASGDGQGNTGELFF,TGTGCTAGTGGCGACGGACAGGGGAACACCGGGGAGCTGTTTTTT
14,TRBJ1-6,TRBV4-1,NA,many,CASSQASRDSPLHF,TGCGCCAGCAGCCAAGCCTCAAGGGATTCACCCCTCCACTTT
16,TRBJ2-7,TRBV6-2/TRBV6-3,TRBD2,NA,CASSYSLLPRGEEQYF,TGTGCCAGCAGTTACTCGTTGCTTCCCCGGGGGGAGGAGCAGTACTTC
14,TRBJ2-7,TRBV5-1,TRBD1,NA,CASSGAGQGNEQYF,TGCGCCAGCAGCGGGGCGGGACAGGGCAACGAGCAGTACTTC
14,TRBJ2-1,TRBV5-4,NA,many,CASSFEGRPNEQFF,TGTGCCAGCAGCTTCGAAGGTCGCCCCAATGAGCAGTTCTTC
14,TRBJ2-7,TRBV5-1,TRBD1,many,CASRWGQSNYEQYF,TGCGCCAGCAGGTGGGGACAGTCTAACTACGAGCAGTACTTC
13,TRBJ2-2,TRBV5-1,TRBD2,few,CASSGGLIGELFF,TGCGCCAGCAGCGGGGGACTAATCGGGGAGCTGTTTTTT
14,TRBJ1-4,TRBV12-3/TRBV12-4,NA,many,CASSPGYVGEKLFF,TGTGCCAGCAGTCCCGGGTACGTCGGTGAAAAACTGTTTTTT
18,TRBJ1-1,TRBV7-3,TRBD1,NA,CASSLSHDRGEMNTEAFF,TGTGCCAGCAGCTTAAGTCACGACAGGGGAGAGATGAACACTGAAGCTTTCTTT
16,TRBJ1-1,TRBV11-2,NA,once,CASKLRGIGVDTEAFF,TGTGCCAGCAAGTTACGTGGGATTGGGGTGGATACTGAAGCTTTCTTT
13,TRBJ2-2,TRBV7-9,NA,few,CASSLPAPGELFF,TGTGCCAGCAGCTTACCCGCCCCCGGGGAGCTGTTTTTT
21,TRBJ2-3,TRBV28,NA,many,CASSPGLWGSFFSSHGDTQYF,TGTGCCAGCAGCCCTGGGCTGTGGGGGAGTTTTTTCTCAAGCCACGGTGATACGCAGTATTTT
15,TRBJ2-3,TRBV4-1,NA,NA,CASSQEGRVTDTQYF,TGCGCCAGCAGCCAAGAGGGCAGGGTCACAGATACGCAGTATTTT
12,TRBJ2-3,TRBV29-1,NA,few,CSVDGVADTQYF,TGCAGCGTTGACGGGGTGGCAGATACGCAGTATTTT
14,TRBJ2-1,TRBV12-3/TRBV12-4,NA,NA,CASTLPSVYNEQFF,TGTGCCAGCACCCTTCCTAGCGTCTACAATGAGCAGTTCTTC
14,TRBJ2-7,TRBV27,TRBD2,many,CASRVTSAAYEQYF,TGTGCCAGCAGGGTCACTAGCGCAGCCTACGAGCAGTACTTC
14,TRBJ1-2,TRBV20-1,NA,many,CSATGISGFYGYTF,TGCAGTGCTACCGGAATCTCGGGGTTCTATGGCTACACCTTC
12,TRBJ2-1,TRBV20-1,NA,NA,CSANRDGNEQFF,TGCAGTGCCAATCGGGACGGAAATGAGCAGTTCTTC
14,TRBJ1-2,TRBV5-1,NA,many,CASRLGPTNYGYTF,TGCGCCAGCAGATTGGGACCGACTAACTATGGCTACACCTTC
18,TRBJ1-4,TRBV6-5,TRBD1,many,CASEKSGGPVRANEKLFF,TGTGCCAGCGAGAAATCAGGGGGGCCTGTACGGGCTAATGAAAAACTGTTTTTT
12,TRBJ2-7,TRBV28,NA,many,CASSSNDYEQYF,TGTGCCAGCAGTTCGAACGACTACGAGCAGTACTTC
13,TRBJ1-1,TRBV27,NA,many,CASVNRLYTEAFF,TGTGCCAGCGTCAACAGACTTTACACTGAAGCTTTCTTT
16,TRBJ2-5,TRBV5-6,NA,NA,CASSLPDLRFQETQYF,TGTGCCAGCAGCTTACCGGACTTGAGGTTTCAAGAGACCCAGTACTTC
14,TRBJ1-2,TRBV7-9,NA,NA,CASSTSVDNYGYTF,TGTGCCAGCAGCACCTCTGTGGACAACTATGGCTACACCTTC
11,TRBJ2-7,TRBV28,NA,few,CASCQGGEQYF,TGTGCCAGCTGTCAAGGGGGCGAGCAGTACTTC
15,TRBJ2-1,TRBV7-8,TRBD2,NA,CASSLGTRASNEQFF,TGTGCCAGCAGCTTAGGGACTAGGGCTTCCAATGAGCAGTTCTTC
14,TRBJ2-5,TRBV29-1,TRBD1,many,CSAAAGTGEETQYF,TGCAGCGCCGCGGCCGGGACAGGGGAAGAGACCCAGTACTTC
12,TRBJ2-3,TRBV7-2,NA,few,CVSSLIVDTQYF,TGTGTCAGCAGCCTCATAGTGGATACGCAGTATTTT
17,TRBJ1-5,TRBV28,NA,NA,CASAAGPFKWSNQPQHF,TGTGCCAGTGCCGCCGGGCCCTTCAAGTGGAGCAATCAGCCCCAGCATTTT
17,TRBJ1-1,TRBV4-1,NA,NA,CASSQRRLGRRNTEAFF,TGCGCCAGCAGCCAACGTCGGTTGGGCAGGAGGAACACTGAAGCTTTCTTT
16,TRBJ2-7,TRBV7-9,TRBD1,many,CASSTMGQGLPYEQYF,TGTGCCAGCAGCACCATGGGACAGGGTCTTCCTTACGAGCAGTACTTC
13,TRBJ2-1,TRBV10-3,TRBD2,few,CAISGTTDNEQFF,TGTGCCATCAGCGGGACTACAGACAATGAGCAGTTCTTC